Shown below are 13 T cell receptor beta chains from a single sample sequenced in a study of Graves' ophthalmopathy and Graves' hyperthyroidism. As the template, RNA transcripts were used to amplify TCR beta CDR3 regions. HTBI-primed RT-PCR formed the first round, and a multiplex PCR formed the second. TCRdb reanalysed the multiplex PCR reads using MiXCR and keeps one entry per CDR3 protein. The sample yields about 740,000 distinct CDR3 sequences, roughly 40% seen once. Sample: peripheral blood. The origin of the receptors is an adult man with Graves' ophthalmopathy.

This chain connects TRBV20-1 to TRBJ2-6; 7 bases are a match to TRBD2. The CDR3 is 15 amino acids. Unmatched junction bases numbered 5, after V lost 5 bases and J lost 1 base. Germline values: CDR1 DFQATT, CDR2 SNEGSKA (reference sequence). The CDR3: CSAPTGGSGANVLTF. The CDR3 coding sequence is TGCAGTGCTCCGACGGGGGGATCTGGGGCCAACGTCCTGACTTTC.

The sample holds many counts of this clonotype. The V call is TRBV20-1, the J call TRBJ2-7; TRBD1 matches 7 bases. CDR1 is DFQATT and CDR2 is SNEGSKA in the germline V gene (reference sequence). CDR3 length: 11 amino acids. The trim removed 6 bases at V and 12 bases at J, leaving 11 bases unmatched. CDR3 residues: CSARGWGQMYF. DNA of the CDR3: TGCAGTGCCAGGGGGTGGGGCCAAATGTACTTC.

This rearrangement joins TRBV29-1 to TRBJ2-7; TRBD1 agrees at 7 bases. Germline V CDR1 and CDR2: SQVTM, ANQGSEA. The CDR3 is made up of 13 amino acids. J lost 4 bases, V lost 7 bases, and 10 bases had no gene match. In nucleotides, the CDR3 is TGCAGCGCCAAACTCGGGACAGCTTACGAGCAGTACTTC. This codes for CSAKLGTAYEQYF.

This clonotype was counted a single time. The CDR3 region is CSARPGTGGTEAFF. The CDR3 DNA reads TGCAGTGCTAGACCCGGGACAGGAGGGACTGAAGCTTTCTTT. The V gene is TRBV20-1, the J gene TRBJ1-1, with 8 bases aligning to TRBD1. With V trimmed by 2 bases and J by 5 bases, 7 bases remained unmatched. Germline assignment: CDR1 DFQATT and CDR2 SNEGSKA (reference sequence). The length of the CDR3 is 14 residues.

Many counts were recorded for this clonotype. The J gene is TRBJ2-7, the V gene TRBV2; D is uncertain. Germline assignment: CDR1 SNHLY and CDR2 FYNNEI. The germline V and J ends were trimmed by 4 bases and 0 bases, with 10 bases remaining between them. The CDR3 sequence is 14 residues long. The CDR3 DNA follows: TGTGCCAGCAGTGCTTTGGCTAGCTCCTACGAGCAGTACTTC. Its protein product is CASSALASSYEQYF.

Only a few counts were recorded for this clonotype. This chain links TRBV5-5 with TRBJ2-5, with D perhaps TRBD1 or TRBD2 (5 bases each). The V end was cut by 4 bases, the J end by 5 bases, with 12 bases between. The CDR3 spans 13 residues. CDR1 SGHKS and CDR2 YYEKEE come from the germline V gene (reference sequence). CDR3 nucleotide sequence: TGTGCCAGCAGCCCCTGGGACGGTGAGACCCAGTACTTC. Its protein product is CASSPWDGETQYF.

This clonotype was seen many times. The chain uses TRBV10-3 and TRBJ1-2, with D unclear. V gave up 0 bases and J gave up 8 bases, with 19 bases separating them. The CDR3 runs to 16 residues. Looked up from germline, CDR1 is ENHRY and CDR2 is SYGVKD. The CDR3 is CAISESQRVLGNGYTF. In nucleotides, the CDR3 is TGTGCCATCAGTGAGTCGCAGAGGGTCTTAGGGAACGGCTACACCTTC.

This clonotype was detected ten times or more. The CDR3 coding sequence is TGTGCCAGCAGGACTTCCTACGAGCAGTACTTC. This sequence encodes CASRTSYEQYF. The rearrangement uses TRBV7-2 and TRBJ2-7; D remains unclear. The V end lost 6 bases, the J end lost 1 base, and 4 bases lay between the germline ends. The CDR3 loop spans 11 amino acids. The germline gives CDR1 SGHTA, CDR2 FQGNSA.

This clonotype was seen repeatedly, ten times or more. The chain's CDR3 is CASSLGLGAYQETQYF. The CDR3 nucleotides read TGTGCCAGCAGCTTAGGCCTGGGGGCGTATCAAGAGACCCAGTACTTC. This rearrangement joins TRBV7-7 to TRBJ2-5; weak D call: TRBD1 (6 bases). Germline CDR1 reads SSHAT; CDR2 reads FNYEAQ (reference sequence). This CDR3 has 16 amino acids. The V gene lost 1 base and the J gene lost 2 bases, with 14 bases spanning the gap.

V usage is TRBV11-2 and J usage is TRBJ1-6, with a possible D match to TRBD1 (6 bases). The CDR3 consists of 14 residues. Germline loops: CDR1 SGHAT, CDR2 FQNNGV. Trimming took 5 bases from V and 10 from J, leaving 15 bases between them. The CDR3 here is CASSLNRAGSPLHF. As DNA, the CDR3 is TGTGCCAGCAGCCTAAACAGGGCAGGGTCACCCCTCCACTTT.

The sample holds one count of this clonotype. The chain uses TRBV29-1 and TRBJ2-5; TRBD1 matches at 7 bases. Per the germline V gene, CDR1 is SQVTM and CDR2 is ANQGSEA. The CDR3 is 14 residues long. V lost 3 bases to trimming and J lost 0 bases; unmatched junction nucleotides: 4. CDR3: CSVDPGQYQETQYF. CDR3 bases: TGCAGCGTTGACCCGGGACAGTACCAAGAGACCCAGTACTTC.

Turning to this clonotype: A much larger clone differs from this one at a single base, so this may be a read error. The chain links TRBV10-3 to TRBJ2-7, with 12 bases identical to TRBD1. The CDR3 length is 15 residues. Per germline, CDR1 ENHRY and CDR2 SYGVKD. Losses at the gene ends were 6 bases for V and 6 bases for J; bases not matched to a gene: 9. The CDR3, as DNA: TGTGCCATCAGCGGCCTGGGACAGGGGGCTGGCGAGCAGTACTTC. Its translation: CAISGLGQGAGEQYF.

Only a few counts were recorded for this clonotype. The chain joins TRBV19 to TRBJ2-5, with TRBD2 identical over 13 bases. The J segment lost 1 base and the V segment lost 1 base, leaving 0 bases of the junction unmatched. Germline CDR1 LNHDA, CDR2 SQIVND (reference sequence). CDR3 length: 16 residues. The CDR3 region has the DNA TGTGCCAGTAGTATAGGGACTAGCGGGGGCCAAGAGACCCAGTACTTC. Translation gives CASSIGTSGGQETQYF.